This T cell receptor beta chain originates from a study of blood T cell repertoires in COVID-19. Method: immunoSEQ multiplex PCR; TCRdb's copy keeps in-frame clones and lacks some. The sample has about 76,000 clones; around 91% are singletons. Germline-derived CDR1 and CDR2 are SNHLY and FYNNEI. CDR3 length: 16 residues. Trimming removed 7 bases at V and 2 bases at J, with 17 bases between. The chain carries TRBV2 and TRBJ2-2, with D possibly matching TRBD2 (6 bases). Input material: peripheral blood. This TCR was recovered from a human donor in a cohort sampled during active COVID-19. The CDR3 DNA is TGTGCCAGCATTAGATCGGGGGACCCCAACACCGGGGAGCTGTTTTTT. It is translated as CASIRSGDPNTGELFF.